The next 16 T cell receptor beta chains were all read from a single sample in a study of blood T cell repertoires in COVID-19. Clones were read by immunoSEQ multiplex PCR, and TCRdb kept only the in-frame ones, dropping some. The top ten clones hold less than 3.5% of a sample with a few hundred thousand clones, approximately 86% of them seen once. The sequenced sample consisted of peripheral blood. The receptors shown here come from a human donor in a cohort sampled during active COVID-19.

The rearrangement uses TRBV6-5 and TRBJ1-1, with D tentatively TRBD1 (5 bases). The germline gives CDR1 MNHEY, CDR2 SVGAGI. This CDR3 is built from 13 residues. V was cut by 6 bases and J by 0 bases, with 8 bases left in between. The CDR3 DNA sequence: TGTGCCAGCAGCTGGGGGGTGAACACTGAAGCTTTCTTT. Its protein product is CASSWGVNTEAFF.

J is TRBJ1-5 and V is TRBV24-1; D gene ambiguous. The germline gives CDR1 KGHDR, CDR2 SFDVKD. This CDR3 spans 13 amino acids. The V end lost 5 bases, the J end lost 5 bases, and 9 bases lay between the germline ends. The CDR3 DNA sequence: TGTGCCACCAGTGGAGGCCTTTATCAGCCCCAGCATTTT. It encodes CATSGGLYQPQHF.

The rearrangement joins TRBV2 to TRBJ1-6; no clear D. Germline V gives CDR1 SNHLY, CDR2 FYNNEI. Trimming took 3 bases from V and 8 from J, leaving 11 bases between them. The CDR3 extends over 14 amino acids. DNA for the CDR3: TGTGCCAGCAGTGATAACGGGAGGGATTCACCCCTCCACTTT. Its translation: CASSDNGRDSPLHF.

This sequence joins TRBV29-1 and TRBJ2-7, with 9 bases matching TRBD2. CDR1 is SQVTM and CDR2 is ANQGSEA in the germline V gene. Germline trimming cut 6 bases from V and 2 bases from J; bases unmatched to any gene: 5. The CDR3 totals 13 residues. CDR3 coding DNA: TGCAGCGTCTATAGCGGGGGCCCCTACGAGCAGTACTTC. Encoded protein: CSVYSGGPYEQYF.

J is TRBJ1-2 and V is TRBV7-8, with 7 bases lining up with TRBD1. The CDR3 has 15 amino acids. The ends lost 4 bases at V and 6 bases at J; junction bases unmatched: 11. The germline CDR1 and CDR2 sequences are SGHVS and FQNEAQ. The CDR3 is CASSSDRVSTDGYTF. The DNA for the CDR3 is TGTGCCAGCAGCTCCGACAGGGTTTCGACGGATGGCTACACCTTC.

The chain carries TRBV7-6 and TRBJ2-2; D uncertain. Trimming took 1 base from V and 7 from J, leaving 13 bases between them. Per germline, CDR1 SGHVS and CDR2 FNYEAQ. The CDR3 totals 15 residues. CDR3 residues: CASSLGAESIGELFF. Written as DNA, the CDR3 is TGTGCCAGCAGCTTAGGGGCAGAATCTATCGGGGAGCTGTTTTTT.

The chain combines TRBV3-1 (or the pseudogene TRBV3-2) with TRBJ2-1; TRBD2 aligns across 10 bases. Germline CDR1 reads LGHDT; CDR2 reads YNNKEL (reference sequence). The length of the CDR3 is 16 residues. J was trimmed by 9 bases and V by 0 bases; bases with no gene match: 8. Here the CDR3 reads CASSQDVKRGGGEQFF. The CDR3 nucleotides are TGTGCCAGCAGCCAAGACGTAAAGCGGGGGGGCGGTGAGCAGTTCTTC.

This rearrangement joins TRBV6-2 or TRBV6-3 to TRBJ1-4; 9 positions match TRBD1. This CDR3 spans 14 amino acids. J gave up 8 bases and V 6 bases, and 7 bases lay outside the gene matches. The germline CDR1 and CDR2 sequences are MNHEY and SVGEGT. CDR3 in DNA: TGTGCCAGCAGCCCCCGGACAGGGGTCGAAAAACTGTTTTTT. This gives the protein CASSPRTGVEKLFF.

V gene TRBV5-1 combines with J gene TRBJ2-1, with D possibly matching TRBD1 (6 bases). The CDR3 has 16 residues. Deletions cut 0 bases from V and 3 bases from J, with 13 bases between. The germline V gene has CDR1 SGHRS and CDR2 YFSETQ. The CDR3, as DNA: TGCGCCAGCAGCTTGGCACCAGGGGAAGTCTACAATGAGCAGTTCTTC. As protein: CASSLAPGEVYNEQFF.

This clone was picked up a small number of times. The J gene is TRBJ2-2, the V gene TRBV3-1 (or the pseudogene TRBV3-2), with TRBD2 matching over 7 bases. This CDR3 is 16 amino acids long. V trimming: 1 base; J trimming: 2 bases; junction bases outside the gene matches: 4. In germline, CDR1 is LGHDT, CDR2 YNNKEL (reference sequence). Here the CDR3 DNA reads TGTGCCAGCAGCCAAGGGCTAGCGGATAACACCGGGGAGCTGTTTTTT. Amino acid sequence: CASSQGLADNTGELFF.

In nucleotides, the CDR3 is TGTGCCAGCAGCTTGGAACGACAGTCCTACGAGCAGTACTTC. Translated: CASSLERQSYEQYF. The V call is TRBV5-6, the J call TRBJ2-7; tentative D call: TRBD1 (5 bases). Germline lookup yields CDR1 SGHDT and CDR2 YYEEEE. The CDR3 covers 14 residues. V was clipped by 0 bases and J by 1 base, with 8 bases between them.

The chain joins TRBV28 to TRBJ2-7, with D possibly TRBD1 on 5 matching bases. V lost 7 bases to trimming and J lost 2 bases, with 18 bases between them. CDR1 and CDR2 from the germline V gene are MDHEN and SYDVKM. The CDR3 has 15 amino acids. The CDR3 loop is CASTRSQGVTYEQYF. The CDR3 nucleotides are TGTGCCAGCACCCGCAGCCAAGGGGTGACCTACGAGCAGTACTTC.

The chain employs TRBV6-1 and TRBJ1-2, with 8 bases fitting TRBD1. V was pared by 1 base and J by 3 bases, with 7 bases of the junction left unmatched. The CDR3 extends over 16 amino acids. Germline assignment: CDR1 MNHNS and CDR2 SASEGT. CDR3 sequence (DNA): TGTGCCAGCAGTGAAGTTGGGACAGGCGAATACTATGGCTACACCTTC. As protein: CASSEVGTGEYYGYTF.

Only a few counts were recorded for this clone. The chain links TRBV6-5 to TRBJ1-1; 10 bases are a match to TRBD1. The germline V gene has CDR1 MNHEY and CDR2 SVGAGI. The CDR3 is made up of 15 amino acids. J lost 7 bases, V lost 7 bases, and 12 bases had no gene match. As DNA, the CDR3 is TGTGCCAGCACTCCGTCCCCCGGGACAGGGGATGAAGCTTTCTTT. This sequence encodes CASTPSPGTGDEAFF.

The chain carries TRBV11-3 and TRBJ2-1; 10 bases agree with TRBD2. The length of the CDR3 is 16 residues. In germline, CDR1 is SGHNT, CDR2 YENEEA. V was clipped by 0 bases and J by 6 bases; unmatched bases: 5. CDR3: CASSLEGASGGNEQFF. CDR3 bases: TGTGCCAGCAGCTTAGAAGGGGCTAGCGGGGGCAATGAGCAGTTCTTC.

CDR3 DNA: TGTGCCAGCAGCCCACTAGCGGGAGGGAACAATGAGCAGTTCTTC. Residues: CASSPLAGGNNEQFF. The chain couples TRBV14 to TRBJ2-1, with 13 bases lining up with TRBD2. Trimming at V came to 4 bases and at J to 5 bases, leaving 2 bases not matched to a gene. Germline V CDR1 and CDR2: SGHDN, FVKESK. This CDR3 has 15 residues.